Sequencing of this T cell receptor (beta chain) was carried out in a study of siplizumab effects on memory and regulatory T cells. The ends were cut back, 0 bases at V and 2 bases at J, with 14 bases in the middle. The CDR3 is made up of 16 amino acids. CDR1 is MNHEY, CDR2 SMNVEV, per germline (reference sequence). Repertoires were generated with immunoSEQ multiplex PCR, while TCRdb's copy carries only in-frame clones and drops some. The table lists over 65,000 clones, 95% of them singletons. As concerns this clone: Its antigen is not identified.

Study-wide results and limits: Both greater diversity than memory cells and a major contribution to the alloresponse seemed to characterize naive T cells. To unstimulated subsets, only a minor fraction of alloreactive clones could be mapped. In roughly 75-97% of proliferating CD4+ or CD8+ clones, a naive or memory phenotype could not be assigned.

The sequencing input was CD8+ T cells sorted from blood. The clonotype was recovered from a human donor in good health. The chain links TRBV27 to TRBJ2-7; a weak D match, TRBD1 (6 bases). The CDR3 nucleotides are TGTGCCAGCAGTTTATCGTTCGGGACACGAACCTACGAGCAGTACTTC. This encodes CASSLSFGTRTYEQYF.